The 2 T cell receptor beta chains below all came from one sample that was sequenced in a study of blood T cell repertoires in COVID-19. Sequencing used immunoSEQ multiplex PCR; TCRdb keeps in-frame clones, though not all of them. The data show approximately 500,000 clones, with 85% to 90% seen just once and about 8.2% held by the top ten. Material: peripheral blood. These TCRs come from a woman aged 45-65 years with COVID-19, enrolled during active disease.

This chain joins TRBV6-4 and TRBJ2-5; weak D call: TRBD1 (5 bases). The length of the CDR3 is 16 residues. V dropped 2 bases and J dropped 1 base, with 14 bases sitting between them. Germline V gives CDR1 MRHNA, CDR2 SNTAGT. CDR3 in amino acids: CASSDPARTLQETQYF. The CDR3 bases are TGTGCCAGCAGTGACCCCGCCCGGACACTCCAAGAGACCCAGTACTTC.

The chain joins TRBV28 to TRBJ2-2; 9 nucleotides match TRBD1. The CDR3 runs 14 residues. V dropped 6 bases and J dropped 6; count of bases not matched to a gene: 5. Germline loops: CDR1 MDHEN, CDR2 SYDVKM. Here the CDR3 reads CASRSGTGSGELFF. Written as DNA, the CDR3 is TGTGCCAGCAGATCCGGGACAGGGTCCGGGGAGCTGTTTTTT.